The present T cell receptor beta chain was sequenced within a study of cytomegalovirus exposure and HLA in healthy donors. Findings and caveats of the study: A list of 150 to 200 TCR beta chains associated with cytomegalovirus was given. With high specificity and sensitivity, the classifier reportedly diagnosed cytomegalovirus status. Many donors carried some public TCRs, although rarity characterized most TCR sequences. Confirmation in vitro established that a few CMV-associated chains were specific for CMV antigens.

The method was immunoSEQ multiplex PCR; TCRdb's version includes in-frame clones alone and lacks a portion of them. The sample contains around 98,000 clones, approximately 90% of which appear only once. Regarding this clone: Its target is not known.

Per germline, CDR1 SGDLS and CDR2 YYNGEE. The CDR3 covers 17 residues. V shed 1 base, J shed 10 bases, and the junction held 15 bases outside the gene matches. The sample comprised PBMCs. The TCR was taken from a woman aged 25-40 years in good health and CMV-seronegative. V gene TRBV9 combines with J gene TRBJ2-1; 9 nucleotides align to TRBD2. CDR3 residues: CASSVSSGAPIGREQFF. CDR3 bases: TGTGCCAGCAGCGTATCTAGCGGGGCGCCCATCGGGAGAGAGCAGTTCTTC.